One TCR beta chain is described in this entry. The source of the sample is a study of CD8 T cells in Susac syndrome. A quantity of about 0.45 to 1 ug RNA underwent reverse transcription using random hexamers. TCRdb reanalysed the immunoSEQ multiplex PCR reads using MiXCR and keeps one entry per CDR3 protein. This table has almost 450,000 distinct CDR3 sequences, around 85% appearing once. Sequenced material: CD8+ T cells from PBMCs. The source of this sequence is a human donor with multiple sclerosis.

The chain's CDR3 is CASNFAQSNQPQHF. CDR3 nucleotides: TGTGCCAGCAATTTCGCGCAGAGCAATCAGCCCCAGCATTTT. J is TRBJ1-5 and V is TRBV6-6; no definite D call. The CDR3 loop spans 14 amino acids. Trimming left V 7 bases short and J 1 base short, with 11 bases between. Germline assignment: CDR1 MNHNY and CDR2 SVGAGI (reference sequence).